This T cell receptor beta chain was identified during a study of beta chain features in type 1 diabetes. Study-level findings and limits: Patients with Type 1 diabetes showed moderately but significantly shorter TCRB CDR3s in all four CD4+ subsets. Individuals with type 1 diabetes displayed fewer insertions and more deletions at VDJ junctions. The naive, central memory and Treg TCRB repertoires showed an apparent similarity that was greater among patients than among healthy donors.

This clone was picked up a small number of times. The antigen is not known. The sequenced template was cDNA made from the entire isolated RNA. Clones were sequenced by immunoSEQ multiplex PCR, and TCRdb holds only the in-frame ones, with some missing. The sample includes 600,000 to 700,000 clones, roughly 13% of them seen just once. This sequence was found in a man aged 18 to 35 with type 1 diabetes. The sequencing input was naive CD4+ T cells from blood.

This CDR3 is CASSGLGSGTEAFF. CDR3 nucleotide sequence: TGTGCCAGCAGTGGATTAGGGAGTGGCACTGAAGCTTTCTTT. The chain recombines TRBV2 with TRBJ1-1, with unresolved D. The CDR3 consists of 14 residues. Trimming left V 4 bases short and J 4 bases short, with 13 bases between. Germline lookup yields CDR1 SNHLY and CDR2 FYNNEI.